The T cell receptor beta chain under discussion was sequenced for a study of T cell responses to AZD1222 COVID-19 vaccine. Whole-study context: Second-dose intervals of approximately 4 or approximately 12 weeks were pooled. Study-level findings and limits: Mostly white British, mostly female donors; authors suggested clonal diversity may be underestimated. Nearly half of spike-specific TCRs reportedly target variant regions that are unmutated in the B.1.351 and B.1.1.7 variants. Only after the peak T cell response were repertoires sampled.

Using immunoSEQ multiplex PCR, the repertoire was profiled, and TCRdb retains in-frame clones only, with some absent. The sample includes about 150,000 clones, around 94% of them seen just once. Comments on this clone: Antigen specificity is unknown.

Sequencing used peripheral blood, obtained on day 0 of AZD1222 vaccination. The receptor was derived from an adult in good health.

CDR3 amino acids: CASSTEGQGSPLHF. The CDR3 coding sequence is TGTGCCAGCAGCACCGAGGGACAGGGGTCACCCCTCCACTTT. V usage is TRBV6-6 and J usage is TRBJ1-6; 10 bases are a match to TRBD1. CDR3 length equals 14 residues. V lost 6 bases, J lost 10 bases, and 6 bases stayed unmatched. Germline CDR1 reads MNHNY; CDR2 reads SVGAGI (reference sequence).